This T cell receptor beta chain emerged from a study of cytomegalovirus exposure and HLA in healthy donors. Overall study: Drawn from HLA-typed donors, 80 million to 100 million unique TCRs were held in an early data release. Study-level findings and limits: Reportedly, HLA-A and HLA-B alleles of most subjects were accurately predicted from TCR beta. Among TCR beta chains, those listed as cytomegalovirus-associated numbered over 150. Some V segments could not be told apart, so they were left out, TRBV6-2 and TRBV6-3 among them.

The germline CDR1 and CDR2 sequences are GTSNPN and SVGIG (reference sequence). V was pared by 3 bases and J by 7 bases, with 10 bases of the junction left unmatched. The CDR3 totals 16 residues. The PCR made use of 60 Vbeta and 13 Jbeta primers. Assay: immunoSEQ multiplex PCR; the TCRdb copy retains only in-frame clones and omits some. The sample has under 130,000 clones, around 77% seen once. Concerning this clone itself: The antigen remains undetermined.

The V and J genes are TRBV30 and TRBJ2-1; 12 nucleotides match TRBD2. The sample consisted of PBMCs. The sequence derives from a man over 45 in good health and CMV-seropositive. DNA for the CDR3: TGTGCCTGGAGGCTAGCGGGAGGGCCAAGTATGAATGAGCAGTTCTTC. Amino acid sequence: CAWRLAGGPSMNEQFF.